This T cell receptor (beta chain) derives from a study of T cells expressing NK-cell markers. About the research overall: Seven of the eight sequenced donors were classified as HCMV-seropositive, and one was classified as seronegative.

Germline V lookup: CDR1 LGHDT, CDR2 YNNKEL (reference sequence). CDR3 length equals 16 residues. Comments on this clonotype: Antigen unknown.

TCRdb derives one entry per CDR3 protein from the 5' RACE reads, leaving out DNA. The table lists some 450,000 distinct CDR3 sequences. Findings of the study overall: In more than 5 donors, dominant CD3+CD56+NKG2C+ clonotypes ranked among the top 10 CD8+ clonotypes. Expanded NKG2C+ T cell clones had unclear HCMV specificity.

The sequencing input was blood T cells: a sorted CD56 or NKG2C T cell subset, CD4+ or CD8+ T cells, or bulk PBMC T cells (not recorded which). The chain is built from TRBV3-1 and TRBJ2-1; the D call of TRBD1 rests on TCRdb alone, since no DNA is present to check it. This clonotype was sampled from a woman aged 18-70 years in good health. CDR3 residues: CASTRPGRGALNEQFF.